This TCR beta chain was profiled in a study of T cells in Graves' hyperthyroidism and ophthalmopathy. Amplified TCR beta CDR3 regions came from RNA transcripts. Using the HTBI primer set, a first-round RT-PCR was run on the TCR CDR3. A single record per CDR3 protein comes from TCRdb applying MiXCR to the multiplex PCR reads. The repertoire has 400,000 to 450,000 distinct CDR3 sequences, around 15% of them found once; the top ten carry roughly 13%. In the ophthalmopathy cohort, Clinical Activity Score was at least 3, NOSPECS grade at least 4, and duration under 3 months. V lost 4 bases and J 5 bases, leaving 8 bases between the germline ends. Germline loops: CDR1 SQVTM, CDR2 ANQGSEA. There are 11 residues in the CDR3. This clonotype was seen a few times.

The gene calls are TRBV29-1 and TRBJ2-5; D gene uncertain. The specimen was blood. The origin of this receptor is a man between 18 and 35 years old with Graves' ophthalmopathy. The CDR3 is CSVGGLETQYF. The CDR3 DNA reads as TGCAGCGTTGGAGGCCTGGAGACCCAGTACTTC. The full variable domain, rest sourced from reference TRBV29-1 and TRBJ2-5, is SAVISQKPSRDICQRGTSLTIQCQVDSQVTMMFWYRQQPGQSLTLIATANQGSEATYESGFVIDKFPISRPNLTFSTLTVSNMSPEDSSIYLCSVGGLETQYFGPGTRLLVL.